The rows below give T cell receptor beta chains drawn from one sample of a study of cytomegalovirus exposure and HLA in healthy donors. Assay used: immunoSEQ multiplex PCR; TCRdb lists only in-frame clones, some missing. The sample comprises about 130,000 clones, 78% of which are singletons, and 11% rests with the top ten. The sequenced material came from PBMCs. These TCRs come from a young man in good health and CMV-seropositive. CDR3s include the opening cysteine and the closing phenylalanine or tryptophan. A D gene is named only where the DNA matches it firmly. Size values are once, few and many counts, or a class for expanded clones, and some rows have none.

D gene	V gene	J gene	clone size	CDR3 DNA	CDR3 protein
-	TRBV5-1	TRBJ2-6	-	TGCGCCAGCAGCTTCGGGGACTCTGGGGCCAACGTCCTGACTTTC	CASSFGDSGANVLTF
-	TRBV4-2	TRBJ2-7	-	TGTGCCAGCAGCCGTTTCACAGGGTCCCTGGTCTACGAGCAGTACTTC	CASSRFTGSLVYEQYF
-	TRBV28	TRBJ2-7	-	TGTGCCAGCAGGACAAACTACGAGCAGTACTTC	CASRTNYEQYF
TRBD1	TRBV15	TRBJ1-4	-	TGTGCCACCAGCAGCGGACAGGGGCCTTTCGAAAAACTGTTTTTT	CATSSGQGPFEKLFF
TRBD2	TRBV15	TRBJ2-7	-	TGTGCCACCAGCATCGGGCGGGAGCCAACGGGAGAGCAGTACTTC	CATSIGREPTGEQYF
-	TRBV7-2	TRBJ1-2	-	TGTGCCAGCAGCTTAAACGCGGGCGATGGCTACACCTTC	CASSLNAGDGYTF
-	TRBV7-9	TRBJ1-1	-	TGTGCCAGCAGCCCAACGGGGACTGAAGCTTTCTTT	CASSPTGTEAFF
-	TRBV7-9	TRBJ1-5	-	TGTGCCAGCAGCTTTTCGGGGGGGTCGAATCAGCCCCAGCATTTT	CASSFSGGSNQPQHF
TRBD1	TRBV5-4	TRBJ1-2	-	TGTGCCAGCAGCTTGTATCAGGGGGAAGATGGCTACACCTTC	CASSLYQGEDGYTF
TRBD2	TRBV7-2	TRBJ2-2	few	TGTGCCAGCAGCTTAGGTCTAGCGGCCGGGGAGCTGTTTTTT	CASSLGLAAGELFF
TRBD1	TRBV7-3	TRBJ2-7	once	TGTGCCAGCAGCCTGGGCGGGACAGGCAGTTCGGGTGAGCAGTACTTC	CASSLGGTGSSGEQYF
TRBD1	TRBV10-3	TRBJ2-3	-	TGTGCCATCAGTGATTCGACAGGGGGGCCCCCAGATACGCAGTATTTT	CAISDSTGGPPDTQYF
TRBD1	TRBV15	TRBJ2-1	-	TGTGCCACCAGCTGGCTGACAGGGGGTTACAATGAGCAGTTCTTC	CATSWLTGGYNEQFF
TRBD2	TRBV6-4	TRBJ2-1	-	TGTGCCAGCAGTGAGCGGGAGGGCTCCTACAATGAGCAGTTCTTC	CASSEREGSYNEQFF
-	TRBV28	TRBJ1-6	once	TGTGCCAGCAGTTTGGGTAGCATAGATAATTCACCCCTCCACTTT	CASSLGSIDNSPLHF
TRBD2	TRBV30	TRBJ2-5	-	TGTGCCTGGTGCCCTATAGAGACTAGCGGGCTACAAGAGACCCAGTACTTC	CAWCPIETSGLQETQYF
-	TRBV2	TRBJ2-2	-	TGTGCCAGCAGTGATTTGGGGGCCCGCTCAAACACCGGGGAGCTGTTTTTT	CASSDLGARSNTGELFF
TRBD2	TRBV6-4	TRBJ2-3	-	TGTGCCAGCAGTCCCAGACACCTATCGGGACTAGCGACAAGGGGGGATACGCAGTATTTT	CASSPRHLSGLATRGDTQYF
TRBD2	TRBV4-3	TRBJ2-2	few	TGCGCCAGCAGCCTCTCCCTCGGGGGGACCGGGGAGCTGTTTTTT	CASSLSLGGTGELFF
-	TRBV7-2	TRBJ1-5	-	TGTGCCAGCAGCTTAGCGCTAAGGGGTGGGGATCAGCCCCAGCATTTT	CASSLALRGGDQPQHF
-	TRBV6-1	TRBJ2-5	-	TGTGCCAGCAGTGAAGCAGGGGAAGAGACCCAGTACTTC	CASSEAGEETQYF
TRBD2	TRBV6-5	TRBJ2-2	-	TGTGCCAGCAGAGGCGCACTAGCGGTCACCGGGGAGCTGTTTTTT	CASRGALAVTGELFF
TRBD1	TRBV5-1	TRBJ1-1	-	TGCGCCAGCAGCTGGGACAGGGCTAACACTGAAGCTTTCTTT	CASSWDRANTEAFF
-	TRBV18	TRBJ2-2	few	TGTGCCAGCTCACCACTTAGCAGGGTCGGGGAGCTGTTTTTT	CASSPLSRVGELFF
TRBD1	TRBV4-2	TRBJ2-1	-	TGTGCCAGCAGCCAAGAGCAAGGGGGCAGCTACAATGAGCAGTTCTTC	CASSQEQGGSYNEQFF
-	TRBV5-6	TRBJ1-2	-	TGTGCCAGCACCCAATTGATTATAGTTTCTGTCTATGGCTACACCTTC	CASTQLIIVSVYGYTF
TRBD1	TRBV28	TRBJ2-5	-	TGTGCCAGCAGTTTCCCGACAGGGCGAGAGACCCAGTACTTC	CASSFPTGRETQYF
-	TRBV5-5	TRBJ1-5	few	TGTGCCAGCAGCCCCAGTACAGCCAGCAATCAGCCCCAGCATTTT	CASSPSTASNQPQHF
-	TRBV4-3	TRBJ2-3	-	TGCGCCAGCAGCCAAGATCCAGGGTTGACCCTGACAGATACGCAGTATTTT	CASSQDPGLTLTDTQYF
-	TRBV11-2	TRBJ1-3	-	TGTGCCAGCAGCCCGCAGAACTCTGGAAACACCATATATTTT	CASSPQNSGNTIYF
TRBD2	TRBV5-1	TRBJ2-7	-	TGCGCCAGGAAAGCGGGAATAGCCTACGAGCAGTACTTC	CARKAGIAYEQYF
TRBD1	TRBV11-2	TRBJ2-7	once	TGTGCCAGCAGCCATACCGGGACAGGAGCCTACGAGCAGTACTTC	CASSHTGTGAYEQYF
TRBD1	TRBV7-9	TRBJ1-4	-	TGTGCCAGCAGACCATTTGGACAGGGAGGTGAAAAACTGTTTTTT	CASRPFGQGGEKLFF
-	TRBV6-1	TRBJ1-5	once	TGTGCCAGCAGTGAGTTACCGGGACAACCAAATCAGCCCCAGCATTTT	CASSELPGQPNQPQHF
-	TRBV7-9	TRBJ1-2	-	TGTTCCCTCGAGGGAATCGGCTATACCTTC	CSLEGIGYTF
TRBD1	TRBV5-1	TRBJ2-1	-	TGCGCCAGCAGCTCTGGTCTCGGGACAGCCTCCTACAATGAGCAGTTCTTC	CASSSGLGTASYNEQFF
-	TRBV27	TRBJ1-1	-	TGTGCCAGCCGGGGACACTCGAACACTGAAGCTTTCTTT	CASRGHSNTEAFF
TRBD2	TRBV4-3	TRBJ2-1	once	TGCGCCAGCAGCCAAGGGACTAGCGGGAGGGTTTACAATGAGCAGTTCTTC	CASSQGTSGRVYNEQFF
TRBD2	TRBV7-8	TRBJ2-7	-	TGTGCCAGCAGCTGGGGGACTAGCGGGAGATCCTACGAGCAGTACTTC	CASSWGTSGRSYEQYF
TRBD2	TRBV10-1	TRBJ2-1	few	TGCGCCAGCAGTGAGTCGATCGGCGGGAGAATCGACTACAATGAGCAGTTCTTC	CASSESIGGRIDYNEQFF
-	TRBV27	TRBJ1-2	-	TGTGCCAGCAGTCGGGGGGGAGTTCGCACCGAGGGCTATGGCTACACCTTC	CASSRGGVRTEGYGYTF
-	TRBV27	TRBJ2-1	-	TGTGCCAGCAGTTTAGAGCGTGCCTCCTACAATGAGCAGTTCTTC	CASSLERASYNEQFF
-	TRBV30	TRBJ2-2	-	TGTGCCAGCCCCCTATCTTCGCTCCGAGGCACCGGGGAGCTGTTTTTT	CASPLSSLRGTGELFF
TRBD1	TRBV6-1	TRBJ1-1	-	TGTGCCAGCAGTGCCAACAGGGGCGACACTGAAGCTTTCTTT	CASSANRGDTEAFF
TRBD2	TRBV5-8	TRBJ2-3	-	TGTGCCAGCAGGGCAGCGGGAGGCACAGATACGCAGTATTTT	CASRAAGGTDTQYF
-	TRBV27	TRBJ2-7	-	TGTGCCAGCAGTATATACGGGACACCCTCCTACGAGCAGTACTTC	CASSIYGTPSYEQYF
TRBD2	TRBV27	TRBJ2-7	-	TGTGCCAGCAGTTTCAGGACTAGCGGGAGCAACGAGCAGTACTTC	CASSFRTSGSNEQYF
TRBD1	TRBV7-2	TRBJ1-2	-	TGTGCCAGCAGCTTAGCTCGTATAGGGGGCGGGACAGGGGGCAGCTACACCTTC	CASSLARIGGGTGGSYTF
-	TRBV6-5	TRBJ2-7	-	TGTGCCAGCAGTTACGCAGGAGTTTTGGGGGGCTACGAGCAGTACTTC	CASSYAGVLGGYEQYF
-	TRBV27	TRBJ2-1	few	TGTGCCAGCAGTTTACCCGGGGGTCGAAACAATGAGCAGTTCTTC	CASSLPGGRNNEQFF
-	TRBV15	TRBJ2-7	once	TGTGCCACCAGCCCGGGGGTGGCCGGGTCCTACGAGCAGTACTTC	CATSPGVAGSYEQYF
TRBD2	TRBV13	TRBJ2-1	-	TGTGCCAGCAGCTCTGGACTAGCGGGAGGGATGAACAATGAGCAGTTCTTC	CASSSGLAGGMNNEQFF